This T cell receptor beta chain was profiled in a study of glioma-infiltrating T cells. Study results and limitations: A blood CDR3 motif signature was depleted in highly divergent patients.

The CDR3 is 14 amino acids. Germline V lookup: CDR1 MNHNS, CDR2 SASEGT. Germline trimming cut 7 bases from V and 4 bases from J; bases unmatched to any gene: 9. Using RNA template, CDR3s of TCR alpha and beta were amplified with iRepertoire arm-PCR. TCRdb reprocessed the multiplex PCR reads with MiXCR, giving one entry per CDR3 protein. The data show 300,000 to 450,000 distinct CDR3 sequences, with 41% seen just once and about 12% held by the top ten. This clonotype was detected once. The antigen is not known. Just one base apart from a much larger clone, this may be a read error. The sequencing sample was made of glioma tissue, nonneoplastic brain tissue, or PBMCs (not recorded which). The clonotype was recovered from a human donor with low-grade glioma or glioblastoma, undergoing nonglioma brain surgery, or in good health (not recorded which). The chain recombines TRBV6-1 with TRBJ2-7; 8 nucleotides match TRBD2. The CDR3 here is CASKISGGLYEQYF. The DNA for the CDR3 is TGTGCCAGCAAAATCTCGGGAGGGTTGTACGAGCAGTACTTC.